This T cell receptor beta chain came from a study of control samples from healthy donors and cancer patients. Germline V gene data show CDR1 as MNHEY and CDR2 as SVGAGI. This CDR3 is 12 amino acids long. Trimming removed 5 bases from V and 9 bases from J, with 12 bases in between. Measured with immunoSEQ multiplex PCR; TCRdb has only the in-frame clones, and not every one. Counted here are tens of thousands of clones, over 85% occurring once; the ten biggest clones make up 1.9%. The clonotype originates from a woman in her fifties or sixties with head and neck cancer. This chain connects TRBV6-5 to TRBJ2-3, with D possibly matching TRBD2 (5 bases). The sequencing input was PBMCs. Written as DNA, the CDR3 is TGTGCCAGCAGTCCCACCGGGAAAACGCAGTATTTT. This translates into CASSPTGKTQYF.